This T cell receptor (beta chain) was recorded in a study of blood T cell repertoires in COVID-19. Participant age was about 18 to 89 years, and participants resided in fewer than 30 US areas. Profiled with immunoSEQ multiplex PCR; TCRdb holds only in-frame clones, not every one. The sample consists of about 280,000 clones, over 75% of them appearing once. Germline CDR1 and CDR2: KGHSH and LQKENI. The CDR3 sequence is 15 residues long. Trimming cost V 6 bases and J 5 bases, with 19 bases left between them. Source material: PBMCs or T cells enriched from blood (not recorded which). V gene TRBV18 combines with J gene TRBJ1-1; tentatively, D is TRBD1 (6 bases). The receptor was isolated from a woman between 25 and 40 years old who had recovered from COVID-19. The CDR3 loop is CASSGEQGGLTEAFF. The CDR3 bases are TGTGCCAGCTCTGGGGAACAGGGTGGTTTAACTGAAGCTTTCTTT.